This T cell receptor (beta chain) was recorded in a study of cytomegalovirus exposure and HLA in healthy donors. Background on the study: Early released data had tens of millions of unique TCRs, all coming from HLA-typed donors.

Study findings and constraints: In a later analysis, a missense DCLRE1C variant was linked to TCR beta V- and J-gene trimming. The likely explanation for a cluster of highly shared sequence variants was sequencing artifact.

V was pared by 2 bases and J by 1 base, with 9 bases between. The CDR3 sequence is 15 residues long. Germline CDR1 and CDR2: SGHTA and FQGTGA. Of note for this clone: Its cognate antigen is unknown.

The PCR contained 60 Vbeta and 13 Jbeta primers. The data were produced by immunoSEQ multiplex PCR, yet TCRdb's version contains in-frame clones alone and is incomplete. The top ten hold over 3% of the sample, which has 150,000 or so clones, around 75% seen once. This clonotype was obtained from a man aged 35 to 55 in good health and CMV-seronegative. The sample was PBMCs. The chain links TRBV7-3 to TRBJ2-4; D is possibly TRBD2 (5 bases). As DNA, the CDR3 is TGTGCCAGCAGCTTACTTGGAGGCGCCAAAAACATTCAGTACTTC. Encoded protein: CASSLLGGAKNIQYF. Full variable domain (remainder filled in from reference TRBV7-3 and TRBJ2-4): GAGVSQTPSNKVTEKGKYVELRCDPISGHTALYWYRQSLGQGPEFLIYFQGTGAADDSGLPNDRFFAVRPEGSVSTLKIQRTERGDSAVYLCASSLLGGAKNIQYFGAGTRLSVL.